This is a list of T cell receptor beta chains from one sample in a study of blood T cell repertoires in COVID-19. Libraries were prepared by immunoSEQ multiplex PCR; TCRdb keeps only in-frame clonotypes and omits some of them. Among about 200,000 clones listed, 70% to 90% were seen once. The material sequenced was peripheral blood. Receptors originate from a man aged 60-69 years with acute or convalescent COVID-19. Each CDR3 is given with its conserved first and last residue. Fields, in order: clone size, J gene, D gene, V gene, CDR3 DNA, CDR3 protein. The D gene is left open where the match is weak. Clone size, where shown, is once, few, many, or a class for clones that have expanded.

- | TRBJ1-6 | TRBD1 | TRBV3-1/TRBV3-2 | TGTGCCAGCAACTCAAGGACAGGGTTGAATTCACCCCTCCACTTT | CASNSRTGLNSPLHF
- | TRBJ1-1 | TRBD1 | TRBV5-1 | TGCGCCAGCAGCTCCGTCCGGACAGGGGTTAACACTGAAGCTTTCTTT | CASSSVRTGVNTEAFF
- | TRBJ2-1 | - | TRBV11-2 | TGTGCCAGCAGATCCCTTCAAGAGGGTAAACTCGGGCAGTTCTTC | CASRSLQEGKLGQFF
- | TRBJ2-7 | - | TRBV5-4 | TGTGCCAGCAGCTTGGGGGGGCCCCTACCCTACGAGCAGTACTTC | CASSLGGPLPYEQYF
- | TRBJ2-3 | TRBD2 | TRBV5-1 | TGCGCCAGCAGCCCGGGTGGAACTAGCGTTTCAGATACGCAGTATTTT | CASSPGGTSVSDTQYF
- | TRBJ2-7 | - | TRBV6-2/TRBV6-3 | TGTGCCAGCAGTACGAAGAGCGAGCAGTACTTC | CASSTKSEQYF
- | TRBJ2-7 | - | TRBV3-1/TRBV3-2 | TGTGCCAGCAGCCAAGATCACGCGGACGAGCAGTACTTC | CASSQDHADEQYF
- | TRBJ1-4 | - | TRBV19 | TGTGCCGGGGGAGAGGAGGGAGAACTGTTTTTT | CAGGEEGELFF
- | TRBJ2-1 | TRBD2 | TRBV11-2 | TGTGCCACGACTAGCGGGGCCCATGGTCCGTTCTTC | CATTSGAHGPFF
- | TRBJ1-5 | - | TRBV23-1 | TGCGCCAGCAGTCAATTTCGCCGGACGGGGAGGGAGGCTCAGCCCCAGCATTTT | CASSQFRRTGREAQPQHF
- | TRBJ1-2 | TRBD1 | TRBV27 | TGTGCCAGCAGTCCTGGACAGGGGGCTTACTATGGCTACACCTTC | CASSPGQGAYYGYTF
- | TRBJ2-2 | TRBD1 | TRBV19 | TGTGCCACCGGGACAGGGAATAGCGGGGAGCTGTTTTTT | CATGTGNSGELFF
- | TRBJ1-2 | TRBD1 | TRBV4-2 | TGTGCCAGCAGCGACAGGGGGAACGAATATGGCTACACCTTC | CASSDRGNEYGYTF
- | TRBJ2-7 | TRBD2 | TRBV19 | TGTGCCAGTAGTCGGGCTAGCGGGGGCTACGAGCAGTACTTC | CASSRASGGYEQYF
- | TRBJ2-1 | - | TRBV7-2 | TGTGCCGGGGGACTTTTCTCCTACAATGAGCAGTTCTTC | CAGGLFSYNEQFF
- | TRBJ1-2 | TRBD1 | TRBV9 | TGTGCCAGCAGCCCACGAACCGGGACAGGGGGCAGACCAGACTATGGCTACACCTTC | CASSPRTGTGGRPDYGYTF
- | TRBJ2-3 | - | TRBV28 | TGTGCCAGCAGTTTACAGGGAAAGAGCACAGATACGCAGTATTTT | CASSLQGKSTDTQYF
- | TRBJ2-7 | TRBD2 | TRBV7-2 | TGTGCCAGCAGCTCCACGGCGTTAGCGGGGGGGCTGCACTTC | CASSSTALAGGLHF
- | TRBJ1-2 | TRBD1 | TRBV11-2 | TGTGCCAGCAGCGAGGACAGGGGCGCCTATGGCTACACCTTC | CASSEDRGAYGYTF
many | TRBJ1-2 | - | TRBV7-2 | TGTGCCAGCAGCTTAGCCGGGGGGCCGGGTGGCTACACCTTC | CASSLAGGPGGYTF
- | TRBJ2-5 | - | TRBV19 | TGTGCCAGTAGTATATGGGCGGGACAGAGTCGGTACCAAGAGACCCAGTACTTC | CASSIWAGQSRYQETQYF
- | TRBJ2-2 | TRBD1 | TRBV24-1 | TGTGCCACCAGTGACCGCTCCCGGACAGGGTCAGGGGAGCTGTTTTTT | CATSDRSRTGSGELFF
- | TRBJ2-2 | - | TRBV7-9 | TGTGCCAGCAGGGAGTCGGGTGCCACCGGGGAGCTGTTTTTT | CASRESGATGELFF
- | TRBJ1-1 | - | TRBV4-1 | TGCGCCAGCAGCCCCGACAGTGGTGAAGCTTTCTTT | CASSPDSGEAFF
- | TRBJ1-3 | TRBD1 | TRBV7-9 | TGTGCCAGCAGCTCCGGACAGGGAGGTTCCGGAAACACCATATATTTT | CASSSGQGGSGNTIYF
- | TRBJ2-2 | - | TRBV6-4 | TGTGCCAGCAGTGACAGGGGGAGCACCGGGGAGCTGTTTTTT | CASSDRGSTGELFF
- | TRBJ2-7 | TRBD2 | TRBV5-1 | TGCGCCAGCAGCGTAACTAGCGGGGGCACACGGGAGCAGTACTTC | CASSVTSGGTREQYF
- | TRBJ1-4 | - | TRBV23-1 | TGCGCCAGCAGTCAGCCAGGACTCGACAATCGAAAACTGTTTTTT | CASSQPGLDNRKLFF
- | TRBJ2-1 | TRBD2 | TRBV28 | TGTGCCAGCAGCCTAGGGTTTAGCGGGCCCACTAATGAGCAGTTCTTC | CASSLGFSGPTNEQFF
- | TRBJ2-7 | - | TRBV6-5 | TGTGCCAGCAGGGGGGGGGCGGGAGCCCACGAGCAGTACTTC | CASRGGAGAHEQYF
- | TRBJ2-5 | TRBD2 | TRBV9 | TGTGCCAGCAGCGACAGCCTAGCGGGAGACCAAGAGACCCAGTACTTC | CASSDSLAGDQETQYF
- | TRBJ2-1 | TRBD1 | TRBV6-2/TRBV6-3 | TGTGCCAGCAGTTACGCTCGGACAGGGATCTTTCAGGAGCAGTTCTTC | CASSYARTGIFQEQFF